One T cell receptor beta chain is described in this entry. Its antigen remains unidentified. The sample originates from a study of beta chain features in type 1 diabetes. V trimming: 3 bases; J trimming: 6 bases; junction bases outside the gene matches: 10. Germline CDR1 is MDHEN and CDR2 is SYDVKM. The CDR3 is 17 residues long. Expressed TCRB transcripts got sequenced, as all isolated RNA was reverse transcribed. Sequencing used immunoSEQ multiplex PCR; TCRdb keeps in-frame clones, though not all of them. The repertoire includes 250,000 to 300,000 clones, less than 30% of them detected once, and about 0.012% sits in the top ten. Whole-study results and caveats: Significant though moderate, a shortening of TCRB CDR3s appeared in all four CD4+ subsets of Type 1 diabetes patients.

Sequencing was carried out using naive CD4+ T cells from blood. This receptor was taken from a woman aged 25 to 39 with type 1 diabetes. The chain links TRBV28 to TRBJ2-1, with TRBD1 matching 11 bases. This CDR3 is CASSLFGTGGGGNEQFF. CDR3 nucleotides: TGTGCCAGCAGTTTGTTTGGGACAGGGGGAGGGGGCAATGAGCAGTTCTTC. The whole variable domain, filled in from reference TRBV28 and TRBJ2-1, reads DVKVTQSSRYLVKRTGEKVFLECVQDMDHENMFWYRQDPGLGLRLIYFSYDVKMKEKGDIPEGYSVSREKKERFSLILESASTNQTSMYLCASSLFGTGGGGNEQFFGPGTRLTVL.